These 32 T cell receptor beta chains were sequenced from one sample in a study of T cell responses to AZD1222 COVID-19 vaccine. Profiling relied on immunoSEQ multiplex PCR, and the TCRdb table lists in-frame clones only, not all of them. The sample has some 130,000 clones; roughly 90% are singletons. The sample consisted of peripheral blood, taken 28 days after the second AZD1222 dose. Receptors were obtained from an adult who received the AZD1222 COVID-19 vaccine.

This rearrangement joins TRBV10-1 to TRBJ2-5; D may be TRBD1 (5 bases). Germline lookup yields CDR1 WNHNN and CDR2 SYGVQD (reference sequence). The CDR3 totals 14 residues. Trimming took off 0 bases at V and 4 bases at J, with 9 bases between the two ends. CDR3 bases: TGCGCCAGCAGTGAGTCGGCAGGGCGAGAGACCCAGTACTTC. Translation: CASSESAGRETQYF.

The chain combines TRBV6-5 with TRBJ2-7; tentatively, D is TRBD1 (6 bases). The germline V and J ends were trimmed by 6 bases and 9 bases, with 18 bases remaining between them. The CDR3 has 13 amino acids. The germline CDR1 and CDR2 sequences are MNHEY and SVGAGI. CDR3 in amino acids: CASSLDSSLRQYF. The CDR3 region has the DNA TGTGCCAGCAGCTTGGACAGTTCCCTTAGGCAGTACTTC.

The CDR3 loop reads CATSDAGSADTQYF. The CDR3 region has the DNA TGTGCCACCAGTGACGCCGGGAGTGCAGATACGCAGTATTTT. This chain links TRBV24-1 with TRBJ2-3; D might be TRBD2 (6 bases). Germline loops: CDR1 KGHDR, CDR2 SFDVKD. The CDR3 contains 14 residues. Trimming removed 4 bases from V and 4 bases from J, with 11 bases in between.

V usage is TRBV6-1 and J usage is TRBJ1-2, with 9 bases that match TRBD1. Germline CDR1 is MNHNS and CDR2 is SASEGT. The CDR3 runs to 16 residues. The junction had 14 bases not matched to a gene; V was cut back by 4 bases and J by 8 bases. The CDR3 reads CASSGEQGANSRGYTF. DNA of the CDR3: TGTGCCAGCAGTGGGGAACAGGGGGCGAATTCTAGGGGCTACACCTTC.

The chain carries TRBV19 and TRBJ1-2; 7 bases fit TRBD1. Per the germline V gene, CDR1 is LNHDA and CDR2 is SQIVND (reference sequence). CDR3 size: 15 residues. V lost 3 bases to trimming and J lost 3 bases; unmatched junction nucleotides: 7. DNA for the CDR3: TGTGCCAGTAGTATCGACAGGGAGGGCCACTATGGCTACACCTTC. Amino acid sequence: CASSIDREGHYGYTF.

The chain couples TRBV18 to TRBJ1-1; D ambiguous. Germline CDR1 and CDR2: KGHSH and LQKENI. The CDR3 sequence is 14 residues long. V was cut by 3 bases and J by 2 bases, with 10 bases left in between. The chain's CDR3 is CASSPSNVNTEAFF. For the CDR3, the DNA is TGTGCCAGCTCACCGAGTAACGTAAACACTGAAGCTTTCTTT.

This sequence joins TRBV19 and TRBJ1-1; possible D gene TRBD1, 5 bases. The germline V and J ends were trimmed by 5 bases and 5 bases, with 12 bases remaining between them. CDR3 length: 13 amino acids. Germline V gene data show CDR1 as LNHDA and CDR2 as SQIVND (reference sequence). CDR3 nucleotides: TGTGCCAGTAGTCAGGGCAGCGGAACTGAAGCTTTCTTT. It is translated as CASSQGSGTEAFF.

CDR3 residues: CASSLGAVAYEQYF. In DNA form, the CDR3 reads TGTGCCAGCAGCTTAGGTGCAGTTGCCTACGAGCAGTACTTC. The J gene is TRBJ2-7, the V gene TRBV7-8; D call uncertain. CDR1 is SGHVS, CDR2 FQNEAQ, per germline. The CDR3 spans 14 residues. V lost 1 base, J lost 2 bases, and 9 bases lay in between.

The V and J genes are TRBV6-1 and TRBJ1-1; tentative D call: TRBD1 (5 bases). This CDR3 contains 16 residues. Germline-derived CDR1 and CDR2 are MNHNS and SASEGT. Trimming removed 3 bases from V and 4 bases from J, with 18 bases in between. CDR3 in amino acids: CASSEVGAWLSTEAFF. CDR3 sequence (DNA): TGTGCCAGCAGTGAGGTCGGGGCCTGGTTGAGCACTGAAGCTTTCTTT.

The CDR3 bases are TGTGCCAGCTCACCACCGGGACCCCAGCGTACAGATACGCAGTATTTT. Translating gives CASSPPGPQRTDTQYF. V is TRBV18 and J is TRBJ2-3, with D tentatively TRBD1 or TRBD2 (5 bases each). V lost 0 bases to trimming and J lost 3 bases, with 13 bases between them. The CDR3 runs 16 residues. Germline lookup yields CDR1 KGHSH and CDR2 LQKENI.

V is TRBV28 and J is TRBJ1-5; D gene ambiguous. The CDR3 is 13 residues long. Per germline, CDR1 MDHEN and CDR2 SYDVKM. The ends were cut back, 6 bases at V and 7 bases at J, with 13 bases in the middle. Here the CDR3 reads CASRDRGFQPQHF. The CDR3 nucleotides read TGTGCCAGCAGAGACCGCGGGTTCCAGCCCCAGCATTTT.

The chain combines TRBV7-9 with TRBJ1-1; TRBD1 aligns across 11 bases. Losses at the gene ends were 4 bases for V and 6 bases for J; bases not matched to a gene: 4. The CDR3 sequence is 14 residues long. In germline, CDR1 is SEHNR, CDR2 FQNEAQ (reference sequence). The CDR3 protein is CASSSGTGGPEAFF. The CDR3 DNA follows: TGTGCCAGCAGCTCCGGGACAGGGGGTCCTGAAGCTTTCTTT.

The chain links TRBV4-2 to TRBJ2-7; D may be TRBD1 (6 bases). There are 15 residues in the CDR3. V lost 5 bases, J lost 3 bases, and 17 bases lay in between. Germline V CDR1 and CDR2: LGHNA, YNFKEQ. The CDR3, as DNA: TGTGCCAGCAGCTCCCAACAGGGAGTGGGCTACGAGCAGTACTTC. This gives the protein CASSSQQGVGYEQYF.

This chain connects TRBV5-6 to TRBJ2-7; a weak D match, TRBD1 (5 bases). Germline V CDR1 and CDR2: SGHDT, YYEEEE. Trimming shortened V by 6 bases and J by 2 bases, and 12 bases separated the two germline ends. This CDR3 region has 13 residues. The CDR3 region has the DNA TGTGCCAGCAAAGGGCAGGGCCCCTACGAGCAGTACTTC. Encoded protein: CASKGQGPYEQYF.

The J gene is TRBJ1-6, the V gene TRBV6-5, with 8 nucleotides matching TRBD1. Germline V gene data show CDR1 as MNHEY and CDR2 as SVGAGI. The trim removed 6 bases at V and 7 bases at J, leaving 5 bases unmatched. The CDR3 contains 14 residues. The CDR3 region is CASSTGTGNSPLHF. CDR3 sequence (DNA): TGTGCCAGCAGCACCGGGACAGGAAATTCACCCCTCCACTTT.

This sequence joins TRBV19 and TRBJ2-1, with D perhaps matching TRBD2 (5 bases). V was shortened by 8 bases and J by 4 bases, with 6 bases between the two germline ends. Per the germline V gene, CDR1 is LNHDA and CDR2 is SQIVND (reference sequence). CDR3 length equals 11 residues. CDR3 protein: CASRGYNEQFF. The DNA of the CDR3 is TGTGCCAGTCGGGGTTACAATGAGCAGTTCTTC.

Points on this clone: The sample holds other DNA sequences that translate to the same CDR3. The chain is built from TRBV28 and TRBJ1-2, with a possible D match to TRBD1 (5 bases). This CDR3 is built from 12 residues. Per germline, CDR1 MDHEN and CDR2 SYDVKM. V was clipped by 2 bases and J by 8 bases, with 9 bases between them. The chain's CDR3 is CASSLGGKGYTF. Here the CDR3 DNA reads TGTGCCAGCAGTTTAGGGGGAAAGGGCTACACCTTC.

In its sample, this clone was seen once. The gene calls are TRBV9 and TRBJ1-1, with no clear D. Germline CDR1 and CDR2: SGDLS and YYNGEE. Trimming removed 4 bases at V and 1 base at J, with 11 bases between. The CDR3 sequence is 14 residues long. CDR3 amino acids: CASSSLRGNTEAFF. CDR3 DNA sequence: TGTGCCAGCAGCTCCCTCCGGGGGAACACTGAAGCTTTCTTT.

The chain uses TRBV5-1 and TRBJ1-1; D is possibly TRBD1 (6 bases). The CDR3 runs 13 residues. CDR1 is SGHRS and CDR2 is YFSETQ in the germline V gene. V was clipped by 4 bases and J by 5 bases, with 12 bases between them. The CDR3 reads CASSPRGMTEAFF. CDR3 bases: TGCGCCAGCAGCCCCAGGGGCATGACTGAAGCTTTCTTT.

The J gene is TRBJ2-7, the V gene TRBV4-3, with D perhaps being TRBD1 or TRBD2 (5 bases each). The germline V and J ends were trimmed by 2 bases and 4 bases, with 18 bases remaining between them. This CDR3 is 16 amino acids long. Germline CDR1 reads LGHNA; CDR2 reads YSLEER. CDR3 region: CASSQWPGRGGYEQYF. The CDR3 nucleotides are TGCGCCAGCAGCCAATGGCCGGGACGGGGTGGGTACGAGCAGTACTTC.

This chain's CDR3 is CASSRDRIFFSGNTIYF. The CDR3, as DNA: TGTGCCAGCAGCCGAGACAGGATTTTTTTCTCTGGAAACACCATATATTTT. The chain is built from TRBV28 and TRBJ1-3; possible D gene TRBD1, 6 bases. The CDR3 consists of 17 residues. The V gene's germline CDR1 is MDHEN and CDR2 SYDVKM. The V end was cut by 6 bases, the J end by 0 bases, with 18 bases between.

This clone was recorded only once. The gene calls are TRBV10-3 and TRBJ2-1; 10 bases align to TRBD2. V shed 4 bases and J 7 bases; nucleotides not matched to a gene: 25. Looked up from germline, CDR1 is ENHRY and CDR2 is SYGVKD. The CDR3 totals 21 residues. The CDR3 region has the DNA TGTGCCATCAGTGGACCTCGGAGGCTAGCGGGAGAGGGCGGCTACAATAATGAGCAGTTCTTC. It codes for CAISGPRRLAGEGGYNNEQFF.

The gene calls are TRBV10-2 and TRBJ2-7; 12 nucleotides line up with TRBD2. Germline loops: CDR1 WSHSY, CDR2 SAAADI. There are 14 residues in the CDR3. V lost 8 bases to trimming and J lost 4 bases; unmatched junction nucleotides: 6. The CDR3 loop is CASGGLAGRYEQYF. The CDR3 DNA reads as TGCGCCAGCGGGGGACTAGCGGGCAGATACGAGCAGTACTTC.

This sequence joins TRBV9 and TRBJ2-1, with TRBD1 matching over 7 bases. The germline V gene has CDR1 SGDLS and CDR2 YYNGEE. This CDR3 comprises 16 residues. The J segment lost 4 bases and the V segment lost 4 bases, leaving 11 bases of the junction unmatched. CDR3 in DNA: TGTGCCAGCAGCCCCCGGCAGGACAGGACATACAATGAGCAGTTCTTC. Translating it yields CASSPRQDRTYNEQFF.

The chain combines TRBV5-4 with TRBJ2-2; D perhaps matches TRBD2 (6 bases). Trimming cost V 4 bases and J 1 base, with 17 bases left between them. The germline V gene has CDR1 SGHNT and CDR2 YYREEE (reference sequence). CDR3 length: 17 residues. CDR3: CASSPGGSGRNTGELFF. The CDR3 DNA is TGTGCCAGCAGCCCCGGCGGTAGCGGTAGGAACACCGGGGAGCTGTTTTTT. Supplemented by reference TRBV5-4 and TRBJ2-2, the full variable domain reads ETGVTQSPTHLIKTRGQQVTLRCSSQSGHNTVSWYQQALGQGPQFIFQYYREEENGRGNFPPRFSGLQFPNYSSELNVNALELDDSALYLCASSPGGSGRNTGELFFGEGSRLTVL.

The rearrangement links TRBV3-1 (or the pseudogene TRBV3-2) to TRBJ2-3, with 7 bases lining up with TRBD2. Germline CDR1 and CDR2: LGHDT and YNNKEL (reference sequence). CDR3 length equals 16 residues. V shed 0 bases and J 10 bases; nucleotides not matched to a gene: 13. CDR3 region: CASSQDDSVGGASQYF. The CDR3 nucleotides are TGTGCCAGCAGCCAAGATGATAGCGTGGGAGGGGCGTCGCAGTATTTT.

The chain has TRBV6-2 or TRBV6-3 and TRBJ2-2; possible D gene TRBD2, 6 bases. V lost 2 bases, J lost 1 base, and 8 bases lay in between. CDR1 is MNHEY, CDR2 SVGEGT, per germline. There are 15 residues in the CDR3. CDR3 loop: CASSYRTKNTGELFF. CDR3 coding DNA: TGTGCCAGCAGTTACAGGACTAAGAACACCGGGGAGCTGTTTTTT.

This clone was counted once. The chain has TRBV10-3 and TRBJ1-2; no reliable D call. The length of the CDR3 is 14 residues. The V end was cut by 3 bases, the J end by 2 bases, with 10 bases between. Per the germline V gene, CDR1 is ENHRY and CDR2 is SYGVKD. CDR3 loop: CAISESTRNYGYTF. As DNA, the CDR3 is TGTGCCATCAGTGAATCGACTCGGAACTATGGCTACACCTTC.

In DNA, the CDR3 is TGCGCCAGCAGCTTGTCTTCCGGGGGACAGTGGGAGACCCAGTACTTC. Its translation: CASSLSSGGQWETQYF. This chain uses TRBV5-1 with TRBJ2-5; D is perhaps TRBD1 (7 bases). CDR1 is SGHRS and CDR2 is YFSETQ in the germline V gene. The CDR3 has 16 residues. Trimming took 1 base from V and 5 from J, leaving 18 bases between them. Full variable domain (rest looked up from reference TRBV5-1 and TRBJ2-5): KAGVTQTPRYLIKTRGQQVTLSCSPISGHRSVSWYQQTPGQGLQFLFEYFSETQRNKGNFPGRFSGRQFSNSRSEMNVSTLELGDSALYLCASSLSSGGQWETQYFGPGTRLLVL.

This chain joins TRBV24-1 and TRBJ2-1; 8 nucleotides agree with TRBD2. In germline, CDR1 is KGHDR, CDR2 SFDVKD. V dropped 6 bases and J dropped 5; count of bases not matched to a gene: 5. This CDR3 region has 14 residues. CDR3 residues: CATSSPAGDNEQFF. The CDR3 nucleotides read TGTGCCACCAGTTCCCCAGCGGGAGACAATGAGCAGTTCTTC.

The count of this clone is one. V is TRBV6-5 and J is TRBJ1-5; possible D gene TRBD1, 5 bases. The V end was cut by 0 bases, the J end by 6 bases, with 12 bases between. The CDR3 length is 15 residues. CDR1 is MNHEY, CDR2 SVGAGI, per germline. The CDR3 here is CASSYSRGFGQPQHF. The CDR3 DNA reads TGTGCCAGCAGTTACTCCCGGGGCTTCGGTCAGCCCCAGCATTTT.

A single count supports this clone. This chain connects TRBV10-3 to TRBJ1-5; unclear D gene. CDR3 length equals 12 residues. V dropped 3 bases and J dropped 3 bases, with 3 bases sitting between them. Germline V gene data show CDR1 as ENHRY and CDR2 as SYGVKD. Written as DNA, the CDR3 is TGTGCCATCAGTGATTACAATCAGCCCCAGCATTTT. This translates into CAISDYNQPQHF.